The 6 T cell receptor beta chains listed next were all sequenced from one sample in a study of T cells after yellow fever vaccination. TCRdb passed the 5' RACE reads through MiXCR, listing each CDR3 protein once. The sample contains hundreds of thousands of distinct CDR3 sequences, about 9.5% of which appear only once. Sequenced material: PBMCs, taken on the day of the first yellow fever vaccination. The receptors derive from a young man who received the YFV17D yellow fever vaccine.

The CDR3 reads CASSQGAAYEQYV. CDR3 DNA sequence: TGTGCCAGCTCACAAGGGGCGGCCTACGAGCAGTACGTC. The rearrangement links TRBV18 to TRBJ2-7, with D perhaps matching TRBD1 (5 bases). V lost 4 bases to trimming and J lost 2 bases, with 9 bases between them. Germline CDR1 reads KGHSH; CDR2 reads LQKENI. This CDR3 region has 13 residues.

This chain uses TRBV3-1 with TRBJ2-3, with 7 bases aligning to TRBD2. V gave up 1 base and J gave up 2 bases; unmatched junction bases: 9. CDR3 length equals 17 residues. Germline assignment: CDR1 LGHDT and CDR2 YNNKEL (reference sequence). The CDR3 region is CASSQVVGRGSTDTQYF. CDR3 in DNA: TGTGCCAGCAGCCAAGTGGTTGGGCGGGGGTCCACAGATACGCAGTATTTT.

The table lists this clonotype with many counts. The chain links TRBV20-1 to TRBJ2-2; 10 bases agree with TRBD2. CDR1 and CDR2 (germline): DFQATT, SNEGSKA (reference sequence). Trimming cost V 5 bases and J 6 bases; bases outside gene matches: 9. This CDR3 is 15 amino acids long. CDR3 region: CSAPSLAGLPGELFF. The DNA for the CDR3 is TGCAGTGCTCCCTCACTAGCGGGGCTACCCGGGGAGCTGTTTTTT.

This clonotype was observed a few times. V gene TRBV7-6 combines with J gene TRBJ2-1; D assignment may be TRBD1 or TRBD2 (6 bases each). Looked up from germline, CDR1 is SGHVS and CDR2 is FNYEAQ. The CDR3 spans 15 residues. The V gene lost 5 bases and the J gene lost 1 base, with 12 bases spanning the gap. CDR3 nucleotides: TGTGCCAGCAGCCCAGAGGGGGGTTCCTACAATGAGCAGTTCTTC. Its translation is CASSPEGGSYNEQFF.

This clonotype has only a few counts. This chain joins TRBV7-2 and TRBJ2-5; 9 bases agree with TRBD1. This CDR3 is 14 amino acids long. With 5 bases clipped from V and 2 bases from J, the junction kept 3 bases outside the gene matches. From germline, CDR1 is SGHTA and CDR2 FQGNSA. The CDR3 protein is CASSVQGAQETQYF. DNA for the CDR3: TGTGCCAGCAGCGTACAGGGGGCACAAGAGACCCAGTACTTC.

This clonotype was counted only a few times. This chain connects TRBV29-1 to TRBJ2-3; D is undetermined. Germline V CDR1 and CDR2: SQVTM, ANQGSEA. The V end lost 3 bases, the J end lost 5 bases, and 9 bases lay between the germline ends. The CDR3 length is 12 residues. The CDR3 reads CSVEAGGDTQYF. The CDR3 DNA sequence: TGCAGCGTTGAGGCAGGCGGAGATACGCAGTATTTT.